A selection of T cell receptor beta chains follows, all from one sample in a study of blood T cell repertoires in COVID-19. Profiled with immunoSEQ multiplex PCR; TCRdb holds only in-frame clones, not every one. The data hold around 120,000 clones, with approximately 70% observed a single time. Sequenced input: peripheral blood. Receptor source: a human donor with acute or convalescent COVID-19. The donor label of this sample is uncertain. The conserved cysteine and the conserved F or W are not part of the CDR3 here. Only some rows state a clone size, as once, few, many or a class for expanded clones.

clone size,V gene,J gene,CDR3 protein
NA,TRBV2,TRBJ1-1,ASSYTTGGRGNTEAF
NA,TRBV7-9,TRBJ1-3,ASSSGTGRSGNTIY
few,TRBV6-5,TRBJ1-5,ASSYSSGGGGQPQH
few,TRBV28,TRBJ2-1,ASNSGGLSSYNEQF
NA,TRBV4-2,TRBJ1-2,ASSPGVYGYT
NA,TRBV14,TRBJ1-4,ASSQFGIEKLF
once,TRBV2,TRBJ1-2,ASSVSGNGYT
NA,TRBV3-1/TRBV3-2,TRBJ1-3,ASSHLQGAGNTIY
NA,TRBV29-1,TRBJ2-7,SVVPGQGAYEQY
NA,TRBV11-2,TRBJ2-2,ASSSLSTGELF